This entry is about one T cell receptor (beta chain). Through a sample-barcoded 5' primer and a J-beta primer mix, a second PCR was run for roughly 7 to 11 cycles. TCRdb re-analysed the 5' RACE reads in MiXCR, keeping a single row per CDR3 protein. Seen here are some 920,000 distinct CDR3 sequences, about 53% observed once, and the top ten hold 20% to 25%. The CDR3 has 14 residues. V lost 5 bases and J lost 2, with 16 bases in between. The germline V gene has CDR1 DFQATT and CDR2 SNEGSKA (reference sequence). The data derive from a study of blood T cells in healthy people across ages. V usage is TRBV20-1 and J usage is TRBJ2-7; maybe TRBD2 (5 bases). The TCR originated in a woman aged 60-75 years in good health. What was sequenced was blood. The CDR3 sequence: CSASPPSGAYEQYF. The CDR3 DNA sequence: TGCAGTGCTTCCCCCCCCAGCGGAGCCTACGAGCAGTACTTC.